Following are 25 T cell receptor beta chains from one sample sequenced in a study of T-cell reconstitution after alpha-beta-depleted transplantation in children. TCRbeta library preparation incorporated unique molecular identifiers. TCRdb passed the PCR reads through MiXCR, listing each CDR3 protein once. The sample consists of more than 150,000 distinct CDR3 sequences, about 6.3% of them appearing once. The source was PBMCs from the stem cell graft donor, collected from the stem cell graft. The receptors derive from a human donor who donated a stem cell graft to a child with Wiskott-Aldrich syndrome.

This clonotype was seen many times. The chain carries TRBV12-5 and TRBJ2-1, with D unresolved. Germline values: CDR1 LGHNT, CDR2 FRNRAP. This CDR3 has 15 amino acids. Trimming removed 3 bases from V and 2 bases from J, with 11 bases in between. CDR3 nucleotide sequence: TGTGCTAGTGGTTTATCGCCAGGAACCTACAATGAGCAGTTCTTC. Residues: CASGLSPGTYNEQFF.

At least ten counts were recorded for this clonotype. The CDR3 reads CSARVGYNEQFF. CDR3 nucleotides: TGCAGTGCTAGAGTGGGGTACAATGAGCAGTTCTTC. The chain links TRBV20-1 to TRBJ2-1; the D is unclear. Germline loops: CDR1 DFQATT, CDR2 SNEGSKA (reference sequence). The CDR3 runs to 12 residues. V was pared by 1 base and J by 4 bases, with 5 bases between.

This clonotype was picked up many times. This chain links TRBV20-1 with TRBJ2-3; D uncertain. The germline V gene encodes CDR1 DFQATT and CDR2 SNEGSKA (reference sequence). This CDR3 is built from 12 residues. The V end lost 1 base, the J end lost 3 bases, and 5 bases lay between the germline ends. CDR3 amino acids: CSARGATDTQYF. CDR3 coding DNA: TGCAGTGCTAGAGGGGCAACAGATACGCAGTATTTT.

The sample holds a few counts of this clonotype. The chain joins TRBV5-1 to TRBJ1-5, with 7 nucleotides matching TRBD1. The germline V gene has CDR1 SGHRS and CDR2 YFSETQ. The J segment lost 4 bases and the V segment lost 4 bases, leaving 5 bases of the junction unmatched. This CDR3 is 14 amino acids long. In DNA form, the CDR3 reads TGCGCCAGCAGCACGGGGACAGATAATCAGCCCCAGCATTTT. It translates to CASSTGTDNQPQHF.

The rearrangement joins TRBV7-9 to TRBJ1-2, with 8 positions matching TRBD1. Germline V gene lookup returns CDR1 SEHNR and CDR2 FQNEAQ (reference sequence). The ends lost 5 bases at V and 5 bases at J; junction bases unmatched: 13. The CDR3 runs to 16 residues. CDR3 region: CASSRSQGALGYGYTF. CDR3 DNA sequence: TGTGCCAGCAGCCGAAGCCAGGGGGCGCTGGGGTATGGCTACACCTTC.

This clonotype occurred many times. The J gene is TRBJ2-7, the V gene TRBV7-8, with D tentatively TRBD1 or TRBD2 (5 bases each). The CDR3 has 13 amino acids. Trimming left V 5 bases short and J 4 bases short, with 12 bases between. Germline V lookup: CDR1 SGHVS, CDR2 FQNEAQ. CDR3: CASSQGGGYEQYF. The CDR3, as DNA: TGTGCCAGCAGCCAGGGTGGGGGTTACGAGCAGTACTTC.

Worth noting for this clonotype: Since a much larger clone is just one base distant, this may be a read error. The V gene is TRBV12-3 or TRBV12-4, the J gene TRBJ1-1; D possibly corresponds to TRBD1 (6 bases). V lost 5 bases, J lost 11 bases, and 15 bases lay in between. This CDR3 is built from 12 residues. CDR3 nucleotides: TGTGCCAGCAGTCCCGCAGGGGAGAAGGCTTTCTTT. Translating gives CASSPAGEKAFF.

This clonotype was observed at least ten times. The CDR3: CASSRGPGLGELFF. The DNA of the CDR3 is TGTGCCAGCAGCCGAGGACCCGGGCTCGGGGAGCTGTTTTTT. The V call is TRBV16, the J call TRBJ2-2; no clear D. V lost 4 bases, J lost 7 bases, and 13 bases lay in between. The germline CDR1 and CDR2 sequences are KGHSY and FQNENV. CDR3 size: 14 residues. Supplemented by reference TRBV16 and TRBJ2-2, the full variable domain reads GEEVAQTPKHLVRGEGQKAKLYCAPIKGHSYVFWYQQVLKNEFKFLISFQNENVFDETGMPKERFSAKCLPNSPCSLEIQATKLEDSAVYFCASSRGPGLGELFFGEGSRLTVL.

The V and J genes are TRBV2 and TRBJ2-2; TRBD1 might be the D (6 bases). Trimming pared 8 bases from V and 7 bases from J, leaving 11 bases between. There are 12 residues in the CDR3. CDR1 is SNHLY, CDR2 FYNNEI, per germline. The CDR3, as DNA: TGTGCCAGCTTTCGGACAGTCGGGGAGCTGTTTTTT. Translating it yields CASFRTVGELFF.

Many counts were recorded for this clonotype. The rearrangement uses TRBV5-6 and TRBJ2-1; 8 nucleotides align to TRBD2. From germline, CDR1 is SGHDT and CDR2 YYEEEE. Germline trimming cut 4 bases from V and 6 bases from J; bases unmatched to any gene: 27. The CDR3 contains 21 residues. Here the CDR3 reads CASSHNEYKAYMGLERNEQFF. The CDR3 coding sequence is TGTGCCAGCAGCCACAATGAGTATAAAGCATATATGGGACTAGAACGCAATGAGCAGTTCTTC.

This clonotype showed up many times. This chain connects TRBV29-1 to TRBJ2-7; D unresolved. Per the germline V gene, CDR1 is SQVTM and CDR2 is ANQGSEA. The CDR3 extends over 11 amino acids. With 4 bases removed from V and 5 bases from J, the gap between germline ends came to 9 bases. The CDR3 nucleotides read TGCAGCGTTGCAGGATCCCACGAGCAGTACTTC. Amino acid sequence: CSVAGSHEQYF.

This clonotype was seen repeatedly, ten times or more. The CDR3 region is CASSLDSNYGYTF. The CDR3 coding sequence is TGCGCCAGCAGCTTGGATTCCAACTATGGCTACACCTTC. The V call is TRBV5-1, the J call TRBJ1-2; D gene ambiguous. The CDR3 sequence is 13 residues long. Trimming removed 0 bases at V and 2 bases at J, with 5 bases between. CDR1 SGHRS and CDR2 YFSETQ come from the germline V gene.

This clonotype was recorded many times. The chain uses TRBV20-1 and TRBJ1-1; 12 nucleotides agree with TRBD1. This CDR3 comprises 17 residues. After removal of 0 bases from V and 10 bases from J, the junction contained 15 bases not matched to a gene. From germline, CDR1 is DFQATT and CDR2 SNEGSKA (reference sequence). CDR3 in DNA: TGCAGTGCTAGAGATGCCGCGGCGGGACAGGGGGCCTCTGTAGCTTTCTTT. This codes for CSARDAAAGQGASVAFF.

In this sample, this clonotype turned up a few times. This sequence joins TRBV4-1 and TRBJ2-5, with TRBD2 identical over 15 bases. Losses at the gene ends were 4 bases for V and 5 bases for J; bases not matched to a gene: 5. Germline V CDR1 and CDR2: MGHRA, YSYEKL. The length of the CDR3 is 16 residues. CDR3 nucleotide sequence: TGCGCCAGCAGCCCAGGACTAGCGGGGGGGCTTGAGACCCAGTACTTC. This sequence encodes CASSPGLAGGLETQYF.

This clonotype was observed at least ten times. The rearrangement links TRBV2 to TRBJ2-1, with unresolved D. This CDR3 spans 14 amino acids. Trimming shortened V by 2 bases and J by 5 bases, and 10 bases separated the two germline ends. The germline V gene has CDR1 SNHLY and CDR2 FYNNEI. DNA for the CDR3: TGTGCCAGCAGTGAACACAGCTTAAACAATGAGCAGTTCTTC. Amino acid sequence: CASSEHSLNNEQFF.

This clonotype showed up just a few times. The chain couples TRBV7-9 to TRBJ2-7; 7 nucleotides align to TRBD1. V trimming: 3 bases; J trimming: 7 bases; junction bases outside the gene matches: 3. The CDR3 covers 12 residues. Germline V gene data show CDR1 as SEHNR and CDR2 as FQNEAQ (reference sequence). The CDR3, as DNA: TGTGCCAGCAGCTTCCCGGGACAGGAGCAGTACTTC. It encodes CASSFPGQEQYF.

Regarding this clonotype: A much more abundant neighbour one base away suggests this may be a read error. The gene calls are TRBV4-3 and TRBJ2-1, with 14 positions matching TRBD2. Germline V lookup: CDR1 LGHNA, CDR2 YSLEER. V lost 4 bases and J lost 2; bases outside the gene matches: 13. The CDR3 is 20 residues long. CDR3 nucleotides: TGCGCCAGCAGCCTCAGCTCCGGGACTAGCGGGAGATGGACCTACAATGAGCAGTTCTTC. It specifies CASSLSSGTSGRWTYNEQFF.

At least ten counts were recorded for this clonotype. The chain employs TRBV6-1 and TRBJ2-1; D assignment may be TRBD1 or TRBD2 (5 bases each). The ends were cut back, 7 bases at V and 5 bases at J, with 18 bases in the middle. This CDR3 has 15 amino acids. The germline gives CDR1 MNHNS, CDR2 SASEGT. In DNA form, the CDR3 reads TGTGCCAGCACCCGGGGCGGAGTAGGCGACAATGAGCAGTTCTTC. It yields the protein CASTRGGVGDNEQFF.

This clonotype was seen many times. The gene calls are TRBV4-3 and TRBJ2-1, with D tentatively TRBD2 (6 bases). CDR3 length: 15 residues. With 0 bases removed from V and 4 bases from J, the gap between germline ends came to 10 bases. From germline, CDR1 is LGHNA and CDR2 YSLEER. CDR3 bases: TGCGCCAGCAGCCAAGATGGGACTTTATACAATGAGCAGTTCTTC. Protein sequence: CASSQDGTLYNEQFF.

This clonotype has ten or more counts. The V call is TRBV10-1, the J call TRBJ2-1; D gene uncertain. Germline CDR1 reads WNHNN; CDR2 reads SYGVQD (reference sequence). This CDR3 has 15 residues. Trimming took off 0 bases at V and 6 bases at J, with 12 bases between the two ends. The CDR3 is CASSESTGSGNEQFF. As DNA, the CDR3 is TGCGCCAGCAGTGAGTCGACCGGGTCAGGCAATGAGCAGTTCTTC.

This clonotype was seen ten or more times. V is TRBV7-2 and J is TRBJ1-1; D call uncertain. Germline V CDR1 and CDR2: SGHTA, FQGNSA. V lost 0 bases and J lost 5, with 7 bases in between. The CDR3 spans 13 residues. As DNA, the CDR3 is TGTGCCAGCAGCTTAGCGGTGGGTACTGAAGCTTTCTTT. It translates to CASSLAVGTEAFF.

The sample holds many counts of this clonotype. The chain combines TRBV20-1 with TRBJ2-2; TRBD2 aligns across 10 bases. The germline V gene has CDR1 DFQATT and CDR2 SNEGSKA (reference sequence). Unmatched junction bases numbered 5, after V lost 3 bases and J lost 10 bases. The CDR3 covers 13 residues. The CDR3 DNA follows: TGCAGTGCTAGCCCAGCGGGGGGGCAGGAGCTGTTTTTT. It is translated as CSASPAGGQELFF.

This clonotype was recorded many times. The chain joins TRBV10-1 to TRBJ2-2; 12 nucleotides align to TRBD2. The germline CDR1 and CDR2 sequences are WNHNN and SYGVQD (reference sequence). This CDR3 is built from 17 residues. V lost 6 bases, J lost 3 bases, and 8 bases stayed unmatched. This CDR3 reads CASSAGLAGWDTGELFF. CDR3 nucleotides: TGCGCCAGCAGCGCCGGACTAGCGGGATGGGACACCGGGGAGCTGTTTTTT.

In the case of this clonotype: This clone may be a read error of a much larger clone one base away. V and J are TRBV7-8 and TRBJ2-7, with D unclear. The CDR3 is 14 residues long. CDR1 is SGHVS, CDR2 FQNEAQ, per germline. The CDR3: CASSSPDRSYDQYF. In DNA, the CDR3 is TGTGCCAGCAGCTCTCCGGACCGCTCCTACGACCAGTACTTC.

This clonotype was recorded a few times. DNA of the CDR3: TGTGCCAGCAGGGAAACAGGGGGCGGAGGATCACCCCTCCACTTT. It specifies CASRETGGGGSPLHF. This rearrangement joins TRBV6-1 to TRBJ1-6; TRBD1 aligns across 9 bases. CDR1 is MNHNS and CDR2 is SASEGT in the germline V gene. This CDR3 spans 15 amino acids. V dropped 6 bases and J dropped 10; count of bases not matched to a gene: 10.